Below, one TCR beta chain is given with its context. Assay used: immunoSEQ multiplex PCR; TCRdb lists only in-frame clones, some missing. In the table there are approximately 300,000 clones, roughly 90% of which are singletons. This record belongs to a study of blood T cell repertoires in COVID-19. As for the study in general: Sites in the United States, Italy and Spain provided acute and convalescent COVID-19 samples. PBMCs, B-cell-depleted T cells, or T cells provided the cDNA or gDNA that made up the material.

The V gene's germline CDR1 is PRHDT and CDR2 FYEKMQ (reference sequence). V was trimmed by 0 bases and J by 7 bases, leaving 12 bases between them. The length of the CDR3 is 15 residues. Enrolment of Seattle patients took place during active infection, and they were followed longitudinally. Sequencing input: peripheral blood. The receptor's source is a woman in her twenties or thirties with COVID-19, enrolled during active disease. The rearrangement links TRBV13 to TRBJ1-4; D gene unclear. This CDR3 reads CASSLGEARGEKLFF. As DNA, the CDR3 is TGTGCCAGCAGCTTAGGTGAGGCCCGGGGTGAAAAACTGTTTTTT. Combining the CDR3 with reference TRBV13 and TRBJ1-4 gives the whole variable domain AAGVIQSPRHLIKEKRETATLKCYPIPRHDTVYWYQQGPGQDPQFLISFYEKMQSDKGSIPDRFSAQQFSDYHSELNMSSLELGDSALYFCASSLGEARGEKLFFGSGTQLSVL.